These T cell receptor beta chains were read from a single sample in a study of blood T cell repertoires in COVID-19. The repertoire was sequenced with immunoSEQ multiplex PCR; TCRdb's copy has only in-frame clones and lacks some. The table records 110,000 to 150,000 clones, approximately 86% of them present only once. The sample was PBMCs or T cells enriched from blood (not recorded which). These TCRs come from a woman aged 40-49 years who had recovered from COVID-19. CDR3s include the opening cysteine and the closing phenylalanine or tryptophan. D genes are given only for firm matches. Not every row has a clone size; where given, it reads once, few, many or a size class.

abundance,d_gene,v_gene,j_gene,CDR3aa,CDR3nt
NA,NA,TRBV9,TRBJ1-3,CASSDSASSGNTIYF,TGTGCCAGCAGTGACAGTGCGAGCTCTGGAAACACCATATATTTT
NA,NA,TRBV11-3,TRBJ1-1,CASSLSAGTEAFF,TGTGCCAGCAGCTTATCGGCGGGCACTGAAGCTTTCTTT
NA,NA,TRBV6-2/TRBV6-3,TRBJ1-2,CASSYSTGGGYTF,TGTGCCAGCAGTTACTCGACAGGTGGTGGCTACACCTTC
NA,TRBD1,TRBV27,TRBJ1-1,CASSLTTGTEAFF,TGTGCCAGCAGCCTAACGACAGGGACTGAAGCTTTCTTT
NA,NA,TRBV11-3,TRBJ2-1,CASSKGGNEQFF,TGTGCCAGCAGCAAAGGCGGTAATGAGCAGTTCTTC
NA,NA,TRBV9,TRBJ2-2,CASSVAYRNTGELFF,TGTGCCAGCAGCGTAGCTTACAGGAACACCGGGGAGCTGTTTTTT
few,NA,TRBV2,TRBJ2-2,CASSGFSSQPNTGELFF,TGTGCCAGCAGTGGTTTCTCGAGTCAACCGAACACCGGGGAGCTGTTTTTT
NA,NA,TRBV18,TRBJ2-5,CASSRGSSPQETQYF,TGTGCCAGCTCACGAGGGTCTAGTCCCCAAGAGACCCAGTACTTC
NA,TRBD1,TRBV29-1,TRBJ2-7,CSVQGTVSYEQYF,TGCAGCGTCCAGGGGACAGTATCCTACGAGCAGTACTTC
NA,NA,TRBV4-2,TRBJ1-2,CASSQEAGSNYGYTF,TGTGCCAGCAGCCAAGAAGCAGGGTCTAACTATGGCTACACCTTC
few,TRBD2,TRBV5-6,TRBJ2-2,CASSLDQRGGDTGELFF,TGTGCCAGCAGCTTGGACCAGCGGGGGGGCGACACCGGGGAGCTGTTTTTT
NA,NA,TRBV9,TRBJ2-1,CASSVGEGADYNEQFF,TGTGCCAGCAGCGTAGGAGAAGGGGCGGACTACAATGAGCAGTTCTTC
NA,TRBD2,TRBV7-9,TRBJ2-1,CASSLGSGLGHNEQFF,TGTGCCAGCAGCTTAGGTTCAGGACTAGGACACAATGAGCAGTTCTTC
NA,NA,TRBV27,TRBJ1-2,CASSRLQGNYGYTF,TGTGCCAGCAGTCGATTACAGGGCAACTATGGCTACACCTTC
NA,TRBD2,TRBV5-1,TRBJ2-7,CASSLVAGDLYEQYF,TGCGCCAGCAGCTTGGTAGCGGGGGACCTCTACGAGCAGTACTTC
NA,NA,TRBV5-6,TRBJ1-2,CASRSLGPNYGYTF,TGTGCCAGCAGGTCGCTGGGCCCCAACTATGGCTACACCTTC
NA,TRBD1,TRBV2,TRBJ1-4,CASRTGYEKLFF,TGTGCCAGCAGGACAGGGTATGAAAAACTGTTTTTT
NA,TRBD1,TRBV5-1,TRBJ2-7,CASSLAGQATYEQYF,TGCGCCAGCAGCTTGGCGGGACAGGCGACATACGAGCAGTACTTC
few,NA,TRBV2,TRBJ1-1,CASEAVSTEAFF,TGTGCCAGCGAGGCAGTTAGTACTGAAGCTTTCTTT
NA,NA,TRBV2,TRBJ1-1,CASSGEFEAFF,TGTGCCAGCAGTGGGGAGTTTGAAGCTTTCTTT
once,NA,TRBV5-6,TRBJ2-6,CASSAPGSGANVLTF,TGTGCCAGCAGCGCCCCGGGTTCTGGGGCCAACGTCCTGACTTTC
NA,NA,TRBV30,TRBJ1-2,CAWSVLGPYGYTF,TGTGCCTGGAGTGTACTTGGGCCCTATGGCTACACCTTC
NA,TRBD2,TRBV3-1/TRBV3-2,TRBJ2-7,CASSQDRTSGYEQYF,TGTGCCAGCAGCCAAGATAGAACTAGCGGTTACGAGCAGTACTTC
NA,TRBD2,TRBV6-4,TRBJ2-2,CASSVAGGTGELFF,TGTGCCAGCAGTGTGGCGGGAGGCACCGGGGAGCTGTTTTTT
NA,NA,TRBV5-1,TRBJ2-2,CASSEIRSTGELFF,TGCGCCAGCAGCGAGATCCGGTCCACCGGGGAGCTGTTTTTT
NA,TRBD1,TRBV3-1/TRBV3-2,TRBJ1-5,CASSRQGSNQPQHF,TGTGCCAGCAGTCGACAGGGAAGCAATCAGCCCCAGCATTTT
NA,TRBD1,TRBV29-1,TRBJ2-2,CSVQGQLNTGELFF,TGCAGCGTGCAGGGACAGTTGAACACCGGGGAGCTGTTTTTT
NA,TRBD2,TRBV18,TRBJ2-3,CASSPLAGADTQYF,TGTGCCAGCTCACCACTAGCGGGAGCAGATACGCAGTATTTT
NA,TRBD1,TRBV10-3,TRBJ2-2,CAISELGQGNTGELFF,TGTGCCATCAGTGAGTTGGGACAGGGGAACACCGGGGAGCTGTTTTTT
NA,NA,TRBV7-3,TRBJ1-2,CASSLTVAGYYGYTF,TGTGCCAGCAGCTTAACCGTGGCAGGGTACTATGGCTACACCTTC
once,NA,TRBV27,TRBJ2-3,CASSRASDTQYF,TGTGCCAGCAGCAGGGCGTCGGATACGCAGTATTTT
NA,NA,TRBV12-3/TRBV12-4,TRBJ2-5,CASSFGSEETQYF,TGTGCCAGCAGTTTCGGGAGTGAGGAGACCCAGTACTTC
few,TRBD2,TRBV14,TRBJ2-3,CASSQDFGLAADTQYF,TGTGCCAGCAGCCAAGATTTCGGACTAGCCGCAGATACGCAGTATTTT
NA,NA,TRBV6-5,TRBJ1-2,CASSYSGAGYTF,TGTGCCAGCAGTTACTCAGGGGCTGGCTACACCTTC
NA,NA,TRBV21-1,TRBJ1-2,CASSKGAGYYGYTF,TGTGCCAGCAGCAAAGGGGCGGGATACTATGGCTACACCTTC
NA,NA,TRBV18,TRBJ1-4,CASSPLSGLRNEKLFF,TGTGCCAGCTCACCACTTTCAGGATTAAGGAATGAAAAACTGTTTTTT
few,TRBD1,TRBV10-1,TRBJ2-1,CASNPTGGYEQFF,TGCGCCAGCAACCCGACAGGGGGCTATGAGCAGTTCTTC
NA,TRBD2,TRBV29-1,TRBJ2-1,CSVAGTSGRFPDNEQFF,TGCAGCGTTGCGGGGACTAGCGGGAGATTTCCCGACAATGAGCAGTTCTTC
NA,NA,TRBV3-1/TRBV3-2,TRBJ2-7,CASSQGSGSSYEQYF,TGTGCCAGCAGCCAAGGATCGGGTAGCTCCTACGAGCAGTACTTC
NA,TRBD1,TRBV5-1,TRBJ1-2,CASSWTGGDGYTF,TGCGCCAGCAGCTGGACAGGAGGGGATGGCTACACCTTC
NA,TRBD2,TRBV7-9,TRBJ2-1,CASSTSGRVNEQFF,TGTGCCAGCAGCACTAGCGGGAGGGTCAATGAGCAGTTCTTC
once,TRBD2,TRBV4-1,TRBJ2-1,CASSPHAQREAYNEQFF,TGCGCCAGCAGCCCTCACGCCCAGCGGGAGGCCTACAATGAGCAGTTCTTC
NA,NA,TRBV7-9,TRBJ2-7,CASSGSRDSSYEQYF,TGTGCCAGCAGCGGTTCGCGGGACAGTTCCTACGAGCAGTACTTC
NA,TRBD1,TRBV3-1/TRBV3-2,TRBJ1-1,CASSPIGQGAMDTEAFF,TGTGCCAGCAGCCCCATTGGACAGGGGGCTATGGACACTGAAGCTTTCTTT